These 9 T cell receptor beta chains share one sample of origin, sequenced in a study of blood T cell repertoires in COVID-19. Some clones are missing from TCRdb's copy, which holds only in-frame ones; the method was immunoSEQ multiplex PCR. The sample carries about 130,000 clones, around three quarters recorded once. The specimen sequenced was peripheral blood. The receptors were sampled from a human donor in a cohort sampled during active COVID-19.

This clone was seen only once. The chain carries TRBV5-6 and TRBJ2-1, with 10 bases aligning to TRBD2. The junction had 4 bases not matched to a gene; V was cut back by 0 bases and J by 7 bases. This CDR3 region has 15 residues. Germline values: CDR1 SGHDT, CDR2 YYEEEE. CDR3 nucleotides: TGTGCCAGCAGCTTGGCTCTAGCGGGGGTGAATGAGCAGTTCTTC. This codes for CASSLALAGVNEQFF.

The V gene is TRBV7-9, the J gene TRBJ1-5; D is possibly TRBD1 (5 bases). The germline V gene has CDR1 SEHNR and CDR2 FQNEAQ (reference sequence). Trimming took 5 bases from V and 1 from J, leaving 12 bases between them. The CDR3 runs to 15 residues. The DNA for the CDR3 is TGTGCCAGCAGCCCCGGGGGGATGAGCAATCAGCCCCAGCATTTT. This sequence encodes CASSPGGMSNQPQHF.

The chain couples TRBV18 to TRBJ1-2; no clear D gene. Trimming removed 2 bases at V and 0 bases at J, with 7 bases between. Germline assignment: CDR1 KGHSH and CDR2 LQKENI. CDR3 length: 14 amino acids. The CDR3 here is CASSPGSSNYGYTF. CDR3 in DNA: TGTGCCAGCTCACCAGGGAGCTCTAACTATGGCTACACCTTC.

The genes are TRBV7-9 and TRBJ2-7; 8 bases are a match to TRBD1. There are 15 residues in the CDR3. Germline loops: CDR1 SEHNR, CDR2 FQNEAQ (reference sequence). V shed 5 bases and J 1 base; nucleotides not matched to a gene: 7. This CDR3 reads CASSQGAGVSYEQYF. In DNA, the CDR3 is TGTGCCAGCAGCCAGGGGGCAGGGGTTTCCTACGAGCAGTACTTC.

V usage is TRBV28 and J usage is TRBJ1-4, with 8 bases fitting TRBD1. The germline V gene encodes CDR1 MDHEN and CDR2 SYDVKM. The CDR3 has 15 residues. V gave up 5 bases and J gave up 5 bases; unmatched junction bases: 7. CDR3 sequence (DNA): TGTGCCAGCAGTCCCGCAGGGGGCGGGAATGAAAAACTGTTTTTT. Protein product: CASSPAGGGNEKLFF.

V and J are TRBV5-5 and TRBJ1-4, with 8 bases aligning to TRBD1. CDR3 size: 14 residues. Trimming at V came to 4 bases and at J to 6 bases, leaving 5 bases not matched to a gene. The germline V gene has CDR1 SGHKS and CDR2 YYEKEE (reference sequence). The CDR3 nucleotides are TGTGCCAGCAGCCTCCAGGGGGCAGATGAAAAACTGTTTTTT. Residues: CASSLQGADEKLFF.

V usage is TRBV30 and J usage is TRBJ1-6; 9 bases are a match to TRBD1. CDR3 length: 16 residues. Germline V gives CDR1 GTSNPN, CDR2 SVGIG (reference sequence). J was trimmed by 2 bases and V by 0 bases; bases with no gene match: 2. As DNA, the CDR3 is TGTGCCTGGAGTGTGGGACAGGGCACCTATAATTCACCCCTCCACTTT. It codes for CAWSVGQGTYNSPLHF.

The chain has TRBV30 and TRBJ2-5; D ambiguous. The germline V and J ends were trimmed by 3 bases and 5 bases, with 10 bases remaining between them. The CDR3 is made up of 12 amino acids. From germline, CDR1 is GTSNPN and CDR2 SVGIG (reference sequence). The CDR3 spells CAWRSSRETQYF. The CDR3 DNA sequence: TGTGCCTGGAGGAGTAGCCGGGAGACCCAGTACTTC.

The V and J genes are TRBV19 and TRBJ1-2; the D gene is possibly TRBD1 (5 bases). Germline loops: CDR1 LNHDA, CDR2 SQIVND (reference sequence). The CDR3 covers 12 residues. Trimming stripped 11 bases from V and 3 bases from J, with 13 bases between. The CDR3 spells CALRGTDYGYTF. CDR3 nucleotide sequence: TGTGCCCTTAGGGGAACAGACTATGGCTACACCTTC.